This T cell receptor beta chain was documented in a study of T-cell reconstitution after alpha-beta-depleted transplantation in children. During its preparation, the TCRbeta library received unique molecular identifiers. TCRdb reprocessed the PCR reads with MiXCR, giving one entry per CDR3 protein. The sample has approximately 230,000 distinct CDR3 sequences, roughly a quarter seen once. To note about this clonotype: Its antigen is currently unknown.

Study findings and constraints: Some patients showed high day-60 TCRbeta diversity, which derived from surviving recipient T cells and thymic progenitors.

Germline CDR1 is LGHDT and CDR2 is YNNKEL (reference sequence). Deletions cut 4 bases from V and 0 bases from J, with 10 bases between. The length of the CDR3 is 15 residues. The input for sequencing was PBMCs, mostly from graft donor cells, taken 360 days after TCRalphabeta/CD19-depleted stem cell transplant. This chain connects TRBV3-1 to TRBJ2-1; a possible D gene is TRBD1 (6 bases). The receptor was derived from a female patient aged 2 to 10 who had a stem cell transplant for congenital amegakaryocytic thrombocytopenia, so the T cells may come from the graft donor. The CDR3: CASSRGQNSYNEQFF. Written as DNA, the CDR3 is TGTGCCAGCAGCCGTGGACAGAACTCCTACAATGAGCAGTTCTTC.